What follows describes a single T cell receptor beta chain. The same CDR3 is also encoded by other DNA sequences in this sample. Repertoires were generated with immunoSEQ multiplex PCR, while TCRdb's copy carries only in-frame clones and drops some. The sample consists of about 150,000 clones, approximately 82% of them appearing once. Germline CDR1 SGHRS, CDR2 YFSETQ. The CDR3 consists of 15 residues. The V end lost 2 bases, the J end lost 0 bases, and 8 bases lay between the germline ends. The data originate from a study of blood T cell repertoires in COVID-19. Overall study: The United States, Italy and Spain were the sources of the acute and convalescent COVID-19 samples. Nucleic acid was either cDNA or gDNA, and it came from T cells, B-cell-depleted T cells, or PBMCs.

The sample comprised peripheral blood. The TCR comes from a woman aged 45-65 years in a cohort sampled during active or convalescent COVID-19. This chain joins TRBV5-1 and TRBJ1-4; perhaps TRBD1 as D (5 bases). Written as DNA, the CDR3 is TGCGCCAGCAGCTTCCAGGGTGCAACTAATGAAAAACTGTTTTTT. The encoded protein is CASSFQGATNEKLFF.